These 11 T cell receptor beta chains share one sample of origin, sequenced in a study. TCRdb used MiXCR to reprocess the 5' RACE reads, holding one entry per CDR3 protein. This table has tens of thousands of distinct CDR3 sequences, roughly 28% appearing once. The material sequenced was naive CD4+ T cells sorted from blood. Documented subset: naive CD4+ T cells, CD4+CD45RA+CD25-. The receptors here all came from a female donor with breast cancer.

This clonotype was found a few times. The CDR3 is CASKADTQYF. The CDR3 coding sequence is TGTGCCAGTAAGGCAGATACGCAGTATTTT. This rearrangement joins TRBV19 to TRBJ2-3; the D is unclear. The germline CDR1 and CDR2 sequences are LNHDA and SQIVND (reference sequence). The CDR3 loop spans 10 amino acids. Trimming cost V 7 bases and J 4 bases, with 3 bases left between them.

The rearrangement joins TRBV2 to TRBJ2-5; 9 bases align to TRBD2. This CDR3 contains 16 residues. Trimming cost V 1 base and J 5 bases; bases outside gene matches: 8. Germline loops: CDR1 SNHLY, CDR2 FYNNEI. CDR3 DNA sequence: TGTGCCAGCAGTGAAGGCCGGAGCGGGAGGACGGAGACCCAGTACTTC. This encodes CASSEGRSGRTETQYF. The entire variable domain, with the rest obtained from reference TRBV2 and TRBJ2-5, is as follows: EPEVTQTPSHQVTQMGQEVILRCVPISNHLYFYWYRQILGQKVEFLVSFYNNEISEKSEIFDDQFSVERPDGSNFTLKIRSTKLEDSAMYFCASSEGRSGRTETQYFGPGTRLLVL.

This chain uses TRBV28 with TRBJ2-1, with D perhaps TRBD2 (6 bases). From germline, CDR1 is MDHEN and CDR2 SYDVKM. The germline V and J ends were trimmed by 2 bases and 6 bases, with 14 bases remaining between them. The CDR3 spans 15 residues. The CDR3 coding sequence is TGTGCCAGCAGTTTAGGCGGGAACAGCTGCAATGAGCAGTTCTTC. The encoded protein is CASSLGGNSCNEQFF.

DNA for the CDR3: TGTGCCAGCAGCTTGGTAGGAGGGCCAGAAGAGACCCAGTACTTC. Translated: CASSLVGGPEETQYF. V usage is TRBV5-6 and J usage is TRBJ2-5; perhaps TRBD2 as D (6 bases). The length of the CDR3 is 15 residues. CDR1 SGHDT and CDR2 YYEEEE come from the germline V gene. The V and J ends lost 0 bases and 3 bases respectively, with 12 bases between them.

This clonotype was observed a few times. V usage is TRBV5-1 and J usage is TRBJ2-5; TRBD2 aligns across 7 bases. The ends lost 4 bases at V and 2 bases at J; junction bases unmatched: 2. Germline values: CDR1 SGHRS, CDR2 YFSETQ. The CDR3 runs to 13 residues. DNA of the CDR3: TGCGCCAGCAGCAGGACTAGACAAGAGACCCAGTACTTC. Its protein product is CASSRTRQETQYF.

Here the CDR3 DNA reads TGTGCCAGCTCTGGAACTGGAAACACCATATATTTT. Protein sequence: CASSGTGNTIYF. The J gene is TRBJ1-3, the V gene TRBV9; no firm D call. The CDR3 loop spans 12 amino acids. The V end was cut by 7 bases, the J end by 2 bases, with 7 bases between. Germline CDR1 is SGDLS and CDR2 is YYNGEE.

In this sample, this clonotype turned up a few times. This rearrangement joins TRBV20-1 to TRBJ2-1; 10 nucleotides line up with TRBD2. CDR1 DFQATT and CDR2 SNEGSKA come from the germline V gene (reference sequence). The V segment lost 5 bases and the J segment 2 bases; nucleotides outside the gene matches: 12. This CDR3 has 17 amino acids. The CDR3 here is CSASPTSGLATYNEQFF. CDR3 bases: TGCAGTGCTTCCCCGACTAGCGGGCTAGCAACCTACAATGAGCAGTTCTTC.

This clonotype was detected many times. This rearrangement joins TRBV28 to TRBJ2-7, with D unclear. Germline V gene lookup returns CDR1 MDHEN and CDR2 SYDVKM. The CDR3 loop spans 14 amino acids. V was shortened by 5 bases and J by 4 bases, with 15 bases between the two germline ends. The CDR3 sequence is CASSPGRVGYEQYF. CDR3 DNA: TGTGCCAGCAGTCCCGGACGGGTGGGGTACGAGCAGTACTTC.

The chain links TRBV11-3 to TRBJ2-1; TRBD1 matches at 10 bases. The germline V gene encodes CDR1 SGHNT and CDR2 YENEEA. V lost 1 base, J lost 6 bases, and 3 bases stayed unmatched. The CDR3 is made up of 15 amino acids. The CDR3 DNA follows: TGTGCCAGCAGCTTAGGGGACAGGGGCCCCAATGAGCAGTTCTTC. Protein sequence: CASSLGDRGPNEQFF.

J is TRBJ2-1 and V is TRBV30, with 9 nucleotides matching TRBD2. This CDR3 is 17 amino acids long. Germline CDR1 and CDR2: GTSNPN and SVGIG (reference sequence). V dropped 1 base and J dropped 8; count of bases not matched to a gene: 15. CDR3 in DNA: TGTGCCTGGAGTGGAAACCGAGGACCGGCGGGGGGGCATGAGCAGTTCTTC. This gives the protein CAWSGNRGPAGGHEQFF.

V is TRBV9 and J is TRBJ2-1; D is ambiguous. The CDR3 consists of 14 residues. CDR1 and CDR2 from the germline V gene are SGDLS and YYNGEE. The ends were cut back, 0 bases at V and 12 bases at J, with 16 bases in the middle. CDR3 sequence (DNA): TGTGCCAGCAGCGTAGGAGCGTGGTCCGTGGTGCAGTTCTTC. Amino acid sequence: CASSVGAWSVVQFF. The full variable domain, rest sourced from reference TRBV9 and TRBJ2-1, is DSGVTQTPKHLITATGQRVTLRCSPRSGDLSVYWYQQSLDQGLQFLIQYYNGEERAKGNILERFSAQQFPDLHSELNLSSLELGDSALYFCASSVGAWSVVQFFGPGTRLTVL.